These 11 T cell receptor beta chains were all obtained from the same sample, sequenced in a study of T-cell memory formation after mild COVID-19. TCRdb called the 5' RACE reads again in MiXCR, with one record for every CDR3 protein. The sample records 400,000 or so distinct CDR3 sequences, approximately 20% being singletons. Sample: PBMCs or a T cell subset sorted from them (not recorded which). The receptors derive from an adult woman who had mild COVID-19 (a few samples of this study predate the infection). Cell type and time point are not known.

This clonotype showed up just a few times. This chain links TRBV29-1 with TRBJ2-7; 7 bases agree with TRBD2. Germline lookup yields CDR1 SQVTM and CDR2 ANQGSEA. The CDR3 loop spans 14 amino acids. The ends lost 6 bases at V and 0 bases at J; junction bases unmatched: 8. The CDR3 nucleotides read TGCAGCGTAGTCCCGGGACTACACTCCTACGAGCAGTACTTC. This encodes CSVVPGLHSYEQYF.

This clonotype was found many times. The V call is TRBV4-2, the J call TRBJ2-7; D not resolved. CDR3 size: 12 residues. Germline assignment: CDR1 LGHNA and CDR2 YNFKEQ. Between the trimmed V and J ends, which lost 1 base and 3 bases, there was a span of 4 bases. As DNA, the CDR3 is TGTGCCAGCAGCCAAGCAGGCTACGAGCAGTACTTC. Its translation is CASSQAGYEQYF.

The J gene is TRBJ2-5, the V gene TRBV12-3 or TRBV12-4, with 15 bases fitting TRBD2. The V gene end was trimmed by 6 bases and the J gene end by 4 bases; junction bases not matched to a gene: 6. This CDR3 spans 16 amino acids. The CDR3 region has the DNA TGTGCCAGCAGCTCAGAGGGACTAGCGGGAGGAGAGACCCAGTACTTC. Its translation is CASSSEGLAGGETQYF.

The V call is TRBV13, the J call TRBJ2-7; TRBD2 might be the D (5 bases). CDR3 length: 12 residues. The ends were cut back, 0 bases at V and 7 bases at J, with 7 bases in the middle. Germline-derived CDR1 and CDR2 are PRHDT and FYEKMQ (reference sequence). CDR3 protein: CASSLGGSEQYV. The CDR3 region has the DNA TGTGCCAGCAGCTTAGGAGGGAGTGAGCAGTACGTC.

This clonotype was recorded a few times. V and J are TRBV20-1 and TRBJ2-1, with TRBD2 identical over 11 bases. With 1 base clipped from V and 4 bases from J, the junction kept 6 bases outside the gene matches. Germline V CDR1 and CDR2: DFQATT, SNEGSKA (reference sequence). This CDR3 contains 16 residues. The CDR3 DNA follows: TGCAGTGCTAGAGGTCGACTAGCGGGAACTTACAATGAGCAGTTCTTC. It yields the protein CSARGRLAGTYNEQFF.

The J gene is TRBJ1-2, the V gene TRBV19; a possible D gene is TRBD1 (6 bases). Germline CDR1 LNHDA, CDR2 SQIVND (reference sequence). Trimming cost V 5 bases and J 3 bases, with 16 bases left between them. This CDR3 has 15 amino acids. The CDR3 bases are TGTGCCAGTAGTGCCGCCGGGACACCGTACTATGGCTACACCTTC. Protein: CASSAAGTPYYGYTF.

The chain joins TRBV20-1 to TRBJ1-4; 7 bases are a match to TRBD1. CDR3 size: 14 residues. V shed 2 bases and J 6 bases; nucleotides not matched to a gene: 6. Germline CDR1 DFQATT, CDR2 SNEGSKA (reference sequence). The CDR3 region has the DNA TGCAGTGCTAGACTCTCAGGGGGGTATGAAAAACTGTTTTTT. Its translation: CSARLSGGYEKLFF.

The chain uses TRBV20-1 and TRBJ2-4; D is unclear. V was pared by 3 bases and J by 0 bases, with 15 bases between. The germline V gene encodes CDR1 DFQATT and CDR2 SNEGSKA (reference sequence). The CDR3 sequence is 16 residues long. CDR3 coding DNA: TGCAGTGCTAGTTCCCCAGCTATTCTAGCCAAAAACATTCAGTACTTC. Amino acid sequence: CSASSPAILAKNIQYF.

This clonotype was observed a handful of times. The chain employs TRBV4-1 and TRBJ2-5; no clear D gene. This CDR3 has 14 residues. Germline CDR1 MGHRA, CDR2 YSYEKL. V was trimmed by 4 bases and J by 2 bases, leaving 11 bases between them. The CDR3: CASSREDGQETQYF. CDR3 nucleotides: TGCGCCAGCAGCCGAGAGGACGGTCAAGAGACCCAGTACTTC.

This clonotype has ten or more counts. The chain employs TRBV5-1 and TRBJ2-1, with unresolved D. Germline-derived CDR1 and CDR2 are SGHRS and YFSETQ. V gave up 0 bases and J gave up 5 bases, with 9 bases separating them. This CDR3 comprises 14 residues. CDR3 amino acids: CASSLGSEHNEQFF. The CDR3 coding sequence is TGCGCCAGCAGCTTGGGTTCGGAGCACAATGAGCAGTTCTTC.

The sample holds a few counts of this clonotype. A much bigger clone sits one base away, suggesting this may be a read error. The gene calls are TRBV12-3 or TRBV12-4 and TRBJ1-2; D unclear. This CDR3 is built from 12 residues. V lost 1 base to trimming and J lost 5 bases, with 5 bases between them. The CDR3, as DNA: TGTGCCAGCAGTTTAGGGGAATATGGCTACACCTTC. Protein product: CASSLGEYGYTF.